One sample yielded the 30 T cell receptor beta chains listed below, sequenced in a study of blood T cells in healthy people across ages. For the second PCR, which ran for about 7 to 11 cycles, a sample-barcoded 5' primer and a J-beta primer mix were used. Each CDR3 protein gets one entry after TCRdb re-called the 5' RACE reads with MiXCR. The table includes hundreds of thousands of distinct CDR3 sequences, 44% detected once. Sequencing was carried out using blood. Receptors originate from a man between 60 and 70 years old in good health.

In regard to this clonotype: A single base separates this from a much larger clone, so it may be a read error. This chain uses TRBV29-1 with TRBJ2-1; D is unresolved. Germline V gene data show CDR1 as SQVTM and CDR2 as ANQGSEA. Trimming pared 7 bases from V and 7 bases from J, leaving 11 bases between. This CDR3 region has 11 residues. The CDR3 region is CSGTRLNEQFF. The CDR3 nucleotides are TGCAGCGGCACCAGACTTAATGAGCAGTTCTTC.

This rearrangement joins TRBV4-3 to TRBJ2-3; D ambiguous. CDR3 length: 12 residues. Germline assignment: CDR1 LGHNA and CDR2 YSLEER. Trimming removed 0 bases from V and 8 bases from J, with 6 bases in between. This chain's CDR3 is CASSQDFVTQYF. CDR3 in DNA: TGCGCCAGCAGCCAAGATTTTGTTACGCAGTATTTT.

The chain recombines TRBV7-9 with TRBJ1-2; D may be TRBD1 (6 bases). Germline V gives CDR1 SEHNR, CDR2 FQNEAQ (reference sequence). V lost 5 bases to trimming and J lost 8 bases, with 21 bases between them. The CDR3 covers 15 residues. CDR3 region: CASSPTAAGVEGYTF. In nucleotides, the CDR3 is TGTGCCAGCAGCCCTACGGCGGCAGGGGTGGAAGGCTACACCTTC.

This clonotype was found a few times. In DNA, the CDR3 is TGTGCCAGCAGCTTATGGTCGGGGGGGCAGTTTGAGCAGTTCTTC. Translation gives CASSLWSGGQFEQFF. The chain combines TRBV7-3 with TRBJ2-1, with 8 positions matching TRBD2. J was trimmed by 9 bases and V by 2 bases; bases with no gene match: 9. CDR1 SGHTA and CDR2 FQGTGA come from the germline V gene. The CDR3 length is 15 residues. The full variable domain, its missing parts supplied by reference TRBV7-3 and TRBJ2-1, is GAGVSQTPSNKVTEKGKYVELRCDPISGHTALYWYRQSLGQGPEFLIYFQGTGAADDSGLPNDRFFAVRPEGSVSTLKIQRTERGDSAVYLCASSLWSGGQFEQFFGPGTRLTVL.

The CDR3 nucleotides read TGTGCCAGCAGTTTGATCCAGGGGACCACCGGGGAGCTGTTTTTT. This codes for CASSLIQGTTGELFF. J is TRBJ2-2 and V is TRBV28; tentative D call: TRBD1 (6 bases). Germline V lookup: CDR1 MDHEN, CDR2 SYDVKM. The CDR3 has 15 amino acids. Trimming shortened V by 3 bases and J by 4 bases, and 12 bases separated the two germline ends.

The sample holds many counts of this clonotype. The chain has TRBV5-1 and TRBJ2-3; possibly TRBD1 for D (7 bases). CDR3 size: 14 residues. V lost 7 bases, J lost 4 bases, and 16 bases lay in between. CDR1 is SGHRS and CDR2 is YFSETQ in the germline V gene. The CDR3 bases are TGCGCCAGCGGGCCAGGGGGGCCGGCAGATACGCAGTATTTT. Translation: CASGPGGPADTQYF.

The chain recombines TRBV19 with TRBJ2-7; D is tentatively TRBD1 or TRBD2 (5 bases each). CDR3 length equals 14 residues. Germline lookup yields CDR1 LNHDA and CDR2 SQIVND (reference sequence). Trimming cost V 5 bases and J 0 bases, with 11 bases left between them. This CDR3 reads CASSSLGDSYEQYF. The CDR3 DNA reads TGTGCCAGTAGTTCACTAGGGGACTCCTACGAGCAGTACTTC.

The V and J genes are TRBV13 and TRBJ2-2; tentatively, D is TRBD1 (5 bases). This CDR3 region has 14 residues. Germline V gives CDR1 PRHDT, CDR2 FYEKMQ (reference sequence). The germline V and J ends were trimmed by 3 bases and 7 bases, with 12 bases remaining between them. This chain's CDR3 is CASSFWQGGGELFF. CDR3 DNA sequence: TGTGCCAGCAGCTTTTGGCAGGGCGGCGGGGAGCTGTTTTTT.

The V gene is TRBV6-2 or TRBV6-3, the J gene TRBJ2-1, with D unclear. With 2 bases removed from V and 1 base from J, the gap between germline ends came to 6 bases. Germline V gene data show CDR1 as MNHEY and CDR2 as SVGEGT. This CDR3 region has 14 residues. CDR3 residues: CASSYAGSYNEQFF. As DNA, the CDR3 is TGTGCCAGCAGTTACGCAGGATCCTACAATGAGCAGTTCTTC.

This clonotype was seen ten or more times. This sequence joins TRBV7-2 and TRBJ2-7; no definite D call. V lost 5 bases to trimming and J lost 3 bases, with 5 bases between them. Germline-derived CDR1 and CDR2 are SGHTA and FQGNSA. The CDR3 is made up of 11 amino acids. CDR3: CASSQLYEQYF. CDR3 DNA sequence: TGTGCCAGCAGCCAACTCTACGAGCAGTACTTC.

The chain is built from TRBV7-2 and TRBJ2-7; tentative D call: TRBD2 (6 bases). Looked up from germline, CDR1 is SGHTA and CDR2 is FQGNSA. This CDR3 is 16 amino acids long. With 5 bases removed from V and 7 bases from J, the gap between germline ends came to 24 bases. CDR3 protein: CASSTQGGLLGNEQYF. CDR3 DNA sequence: TGTGCCAGCAGCACCCAGGGAGGCCTACTCGGGAATGAGCAGTACTTC.

This clonotype turned up a few times. This chain links TRBV10-3 with TRBJ2-3; D might be TRBD2 (5 bases). CDR1 and CDR2 from the germline V gene are ENHRY and SYGVKD. With 6 bases removed from V and 10 bases from J, the gap between germline ends came to 17 bases. This CDR3 has 13 residues. The chain's CDR3 is CAISERDSAAQYF. Written as DNA, the CDR3 is TGTGCCATCAGCGAGAGGGATTCCGCGGCGCAGTATTTT.

V and J are TRBV2 and TRBJ2-2; a possible D gene is TRBD1 (5 bases). In germline, CDR1 is SNHLY, CDR2 FYNNEI. There are 12 residues in the CDR3. Trimming stripped 4 bases from V and 5 bases from J, with 5 bases between. The DNA of the CDR3 is TGTGCCAGCAGTGGACAGACCGGGGAGCTGTTTTTT. Residues: CASSGQTGELFF.

The chain employs TRBV7-2 and TRBJ1-5, with D perhaps TRBD1 (6 bases). The CDR3 extends over 16 amino acids. Germline values: CDR1 SGHTA, CDR2 FQGNSA. V shed 5 bases and J shed 1 base, with 15 bases lying between them. The CDR3 region is CASSLLARGSNQPQHF. The CDR3 DNA reads as TGTGCCAGCAGCCTGCTGGCCAGGGGAAGCAATCAGCCCCAGCATTTT.

J is TRBJ2-7 and V is TRBV6-6; D perhaps matches TRBD1 (7 bases). Per germline, CDR1 MNHNY and CDR2 SVGAGI (reference sequence). The CDR3 spans 14 residues. V was trimmed by 6 bases and J by 7 bases, leaving 19 bases between them. The CDR3 sequence: CASRRDSAKGEQYF. Here the CDR3 DNA reads TGTGCCAGCAGGCGGGACAGCGCGAAGGGGGAGCAGTACTTC.

The V gene is TRBV6-5, the J gene TRBJ2-6, with D unclear. The CDR3 spans 15 residues. Trimming left V 0 bases short and J 4 bases short, with 7 bases between. Germline V lookup: CDR1 MNHEY, CDR2 SVGAGI. Here the CDR3 reads CASSYSGYGANVLTF. The DNA of the CDR3 is TGTGCCAGCAGTTACTCAGGGTACGGGGCCAACGTCCTGACTTTC.

This clonotype has a handful of counts. The CDR3 region is CAISEFGGGASYNEQFF. The CDR3 region has the DNA TGTGCCATCAGTGAGTTCGGGGGGGGAGCCTCCTACAATGAGCAGTTCTTC. V gene TRBV10-3 combines with J gene TRBJ2-1; 8 bases are a match to TRBD2. Trimming removed 1 base from V and 0 bases from J; junction bases left unmatched: 5. The CDR3 length is 17 residues. Germline CDR1 ENHRY, CDR2 SYGVKD.

The rearrangement joins TRBV6-2 or TRBV6-3 to TRBJ1-5; the D is unclear. CDR1 is MNHEY and CDR2 is SVGEGT in the germline V gene. V lost 2 bases and J lost 3, with 17 bases in between. The length of the CDR3 is 17 residues. This CDR3 reads CASSYDFRQADNQPQHF. The DNA of the CDR3 is TGTGCCAGCAGTTACGACTTTCGGCAGGCGGACAATCAGCCCCAGCATTTT.

This clonotype was counted between two and nine times. The chain carries TRBV18 and TRBJ1-2; tentative D call: TRBD1 (5 bases). Trimming left V 5 bases short and J 8 bases short, with 15 bases between. CDR1 is KGHSH and CDR2 is LQKENI in the germline V gene. The CDR3 covers 13 residues. CDR3 amino acids: CASSASGSWGYTF. CDR3 in DNA: TGTGCCAGCTCAGCATCAGGGAGTTGGGGCTACACCTTC.

The chain recombines TRBV6-5 with TRBJ1-6; the D gene is possibly TRBD1 (5 bases). V lost 4 bases to trimming and J lost 7 bases, with 14 bases between them. Germline CDR1 MNHEY, CDR2 SVGAGI. This CDR3 region has 15 residues. CDR3 DNA: TGTGCCAGCAGTTCCTATGGAGCAGGGAATTCACCCCTCCACTTT. Translated, it gives CASSSYGAGNSPLHF.

Turning to this clonotype: The junction does not match germline at one end; this may be a read error. The chain combines TRBV5-1 with TRBJ2-5, with D maybe TRBD1 (5 bases). Germline V gene sequence: CDR1 SGHRS, CDR2 YFSETQ. This CDR3 has 15 residues. In DNA, the CDR3 is TGCGCCAGCAGCTGGGGCGACACTGTTCAAGAGACCCAGAACTTC. Translating it yields CASSWGDTVQETQNF. Combining the CDR3 with reference TRBV5-1 and TRBJ2-5 gives the whole variable domain KAGVTQTPRYLIKTRGQQVTLSCSPISGHRSVSWYQQTPGQGLQFLFEYFSETQRNKGNFPGRFSGRQFSNSRSEMNVSTLELGDSALYLCASSWGDTVQETQNFGPGTRLLVL.

The chain recombines TRBV12-3 or TRBV12-4 with TRBJ2-5; perhaps TRBD2 as D (6 bases). The CDR3 length is 13 residues. The germline V and J ends were trimmed by 5 bases and 5 bases, with 12 bases remaining between them. CDR3 loop: CASSTSIDETQYF. The DNA for the CDR3 is TGTGCCAGCAGTACTAGCATAGATGAGACCCAGTACTTC.

The chain uses TRBV28 and TRBJ1-2; D gene ambiguous. The CDR3 runs 13 residues. CDR1 is MDHEN and CDR2 is SYDVKM in the germline V gene. Trimming cost V 6 bases and J 8 bases, with 16 bases left between them. The CDR3: CASRPLGPRGYTF. The CDR3 nucleotides are TGTGCCAGCAGACCCTTAGGTCCTAGAGGCTACACCTTC.

This clonotype was recorded a few times. The rearrangement joins TRBV20-1 to TRBJ1-5; D may be TRBD1 (5 bases). This CDR3 spans 15 amino acids. The germline V and J ends were trimmed by 2 bases and 6 bases, with 17 bases remaining between them. Germline-derived CDR1 and CDR2 are DFQATT and SNEGSKA (reference sequence). CDR3 bases: TGCAGTGCTAGACCCACCGGGACCCGAGGTCAGCCCCAGCATTTT. It codes for CSARPTGTRGQPQHF.

The chain joins TRBV10-2 to TRBJ1-2, with TRBD1 as a possible D gene (6 bases). This CDR3 comprises 17 residues. V shed 2 bases and J shed 2 bases, with 18 bases lying between them. CDR1 WSHSY and CDR2 SAAADI come from the germline V gene. CDR3 bases: TGCGCCAGCAGTGAGCTCGACGGGGGCGACCCCAACTATGGCTACACCTTC. This codes for CASSELDGGDPNYGYTF.

The rearrangement links TRBV18 to TRBJ2-7, with TRBD1 as a possible D gene (6 bases). Looked up from germline, CDR1 is KGHSH and CDR2 is LQKENI. The CDR3 has 13 residues. Trimming stripped 5 bases from V and 6 bases from J, with 14 bases between. For the CDR3, the DNA is TGTGCCAGCTCAGTTGGACAGAGGGGCGAGCAGTACTTC. Encoded protein: CASSVGQRGEQYF.

This clonotype turned up a few times. The V and J genes are TRBV9 and TRBJ1-1; D perhaps matches TRBD1 (6 bases). The germline gives CDR1 SGDLS, CDR2 YYNGEE. V lost 1 base and J lost 1, with 11 bases in between. CDR3 length: 15 amino acids. The CDR3 sequence is CASSVTTGRNTEAFF. The CDR3 DNA reads TGTGCCAGCAGCGTAACGACAGGTAGGAACACTGAAGCTTTCTTT.

Ten or more counts support this clonotype. The rearrangement joins TRBV5-6 to TRBJ1-2; tentative D call: TRBD1 (6 bases). In germline, CDR1 is SGHDT, CDR2 YYEEEE. V was pared by 6 bases and J by 5 bases, with 17 bases between. The CDR3 spans 14 residues. This CDR3 is CASTLRGARYGYTF. CDR3 DNA sequence: TGTGCCAGCACCTTACGGGGGGCTCGATATGGCTACACCTTC.

This sequence joins TRBV5-5 and TRBJ2-2; no firm D call. V gave up 1 base and J gave up 5 bases, with 6 bases separating them. The germline CDR1 and CDR2 sequences are SGHKS and YYEKEE (reference sequence). This CDR3 is 13 amino acids long. CDR3: CASSLWLTGELFF. CDR3 nucleotide sequence: TGTGCCAGCAGCTTGTGGCTAACCGGGGAGCTGTTTTTT.

This clonotype was seen a few times. Here the CDR3 DNA reads TGTGCCAGCAGCCGGGGACTCTCGGGGCAGCCCCAGCATTTT. Encoded protein: CASSRGLSGQPQHF. The rearrangement uses TRBV7-2 and TRBJ1-5, with D tentatively TRBD1 (5 bases). This CDR3 comprises 14 residues. Trimming took off 5 bases at V and 7 bases at J, with 15 bases between the two ends. Germline V gives CDR1 SGHTA, CDR2 FQGNSA. Full variable domain (missing parts from reference TRBV7-2 and TRBJ1-5): GAGVSQSPSNKVTEKGKDVELRCDPISGHTALYWYRQSLGQGLEFLIYFQGNSAPDKSGLPSDRFSAERTGGSVSTLTIQRTQQEDSAVYLCASSRGLSGQPQHFGDGTRLSIL.